The 20 T cell receptor beta chains below were found in one sample sequenced in a study of CD8+CD57+ T cells in acquired aplastic anemia. Researchers used genomic DNA as the template to profile TCR beta VDJ and CDR3. TCRdb called the reads again in MiXCR, with one record for every CDR3 protein. The table has some 98,000 distinct CDR3 sequences, about 63% seen once; the top ten hold around three fifths. Those patients picked for sequencing had displayed CD8+CD57+ cell expansion on flow cytometry. Sequenced input: sorted CD4+, CD8+, or CD8+CD57+ T cells (not recorded which) from PBMCs. Receptor source: a human donor with aplastic anemia.

This clonotype has a single count. The chain has TRBV25-1 and TRBJ2-1; tentative D call: TRBD2 (7 bases). Germline V gives CDR1 MGHDK, CDR2 SYGVNS. V was cut by 4 bases and J by 1 base, with 14 bases left in between. The CDR3 runs to 16 residues. The CDR3 DNA sequence: TGTGCCAGCAGTGTTTTTAAGGGGGGGTCCTACAATGAGCAGTTCTTC. Translated, it gives CASSVFKGGSYNEQFF.

This chain connects TRBV29-1 to TRBJ1-1, with D hard to call. The CDR3 loop spans 14 amino acids. In germline, CDR1 is SQVTM, CDR2 ANQGSEA. The ends were cut back, 6 bases at V and 0 bases at J, with 14 bases in the middle. CDR3 nucleotides: TGCAGCGTCACGGCGGGGAGCATGAACACTGAAGCTTTCTTT. It yields the protein CSVTAGSMNTEAFF. The variable domain in full, with the rest retrieved from reference TRBV29-1 and TRBJ1-1, is SAVISQKPSRDICQRGTSLTIQCQVDSQVTMMFWYRQQPGQSLTLIATANQGSEATYESGFVIDKFPISRPNLTFSTLTVSNMSPEDSSIYLCSVTAGSMNTEAFFGQGTRLTVV.

This sequence joins TRBV20-1 and TRBJ1-1; no reliable D call. Germline CDR1 and CDR2: DFQATT and SNEGSKA (reference sequence). V was clipped by 5 bases and J by 0 bases, with 16 bases between them. This CDR3 comprises 15 residues. The CDR3 DNA sequence: TGCAGTGCTGCCCCGATTGGGGTAGTGAACACTGAAGCTTTCTTT. As protein: CSAAPIGVVNTEAFF.

The V and J genes are TRBV10-3 and TRBJ1-1, with D possibly being TRBD1 (5 bases). The germline gives CDR1 ENHRY, CDR2 SYGVKD. V was clipped by 7 bases and J by 2 bases, with 14 bases between them. This CDR3 contains 14 residues. CDR3 bases: TGTGCCATCACCCCGAGGGGCGAAAACACTGAAGCTTTCTTT. It translates to CAITPRGENTEAFF.

The V and J genes are TRBV10-3 and TRBJ2-7; 12 bases match TRBD1. V lost 3 bases, J lost 5 bases, and 8 bases stayed unmatched. The V gene's germline CDR1 is ENHRY and CDR2 SYGVKD. The CDR3 consists of 16 residues. CDR3 coding DNA: TGTGCCATCAGTGACCCTATGGGACAGGGGGCTGACGAGCAGTACTTC. It yields the protein CAISDPMGQGADEQYF.

CDR3 nucleotides: TGCAGTGCTAGACAGGCCTCCTACGAGCAGTACTTC. It encodes CSARQASYEQYF. The J gene is TRBJ2-7, the V gene TRBV20-1, with D unclear. The CDR3 is 12 amino acids. The V gene lost 2 bases and the J gene lost 0 bases, with 5 bases spanning the gap. CDR1 DFQATT and CDR2 SNEGSKA come from the germline V gene (reference sequence).

This clonotype was found many times. This chain joins TRBV12-1 and TRBJ2-5. TRBV12-1 is assigned pseudogene status. The CDR3 consists of 15 residues. The CDR3 DNA reads TGTGCCAGCCCAGTACCTCTACCAAACCAAGAGACCCAGTACTTC. Its translation is CASPVPLPNQETQYF.

The chain combines TRBV20-1 with TRBJ2-7; possibly TRBD2 for D (5 bases). The CDR3 consists of 14 residues. Per germline, CDR1 DFQATT and CDR2 SNEGSKA (reference sequence). The ends were cut back, 5 bases at V and 8 bases at J, with 22 bases in the middle. The CDR3 nucleotides are TGCAGTGCTGGGGAGTTGAGGAGCCGCTCCCAGCAGTACTTC. This codes for CSAGELRSRSQQYF.

The chain is built from TRBV25-1 and TRBJ2-5; 8 bases align to TRBD2. The CDR3 contains 14 residues. After removal of 6 bases from V and 2 bases from J, the junction contained 5 bases not matched to a gene. From germline, CDR1 is MGHDK and CDR2 SYGVNS. CDR3 in amino acids: CASSEPGGQETQYF. In DNA, the CDR3 is TGTGCCAGCAGCGAACCGGGGGGGCAAGAGACCCAGTACTTC.

Only one count was recorded for this clonotype. This rearrangement joins TRBV5-4 to TRBJ2-1; 9 bases are a match to TRBD2. Germline V gene lookup returns CDR1 SGHNT and CDR2 YYREEE (reference sequence). The CDR3 loop spans 15 amino acids. The trim removed 0 bases at V and 5 bases at J, leaving 3 bases unmatched. The DNA of the CDR3 is TGTGCCAGCAGCTTGGATAGCGGGAGCCACAATGAGCAGTTCTTC. Translation gives CASSLDSGSHNEQFF.

The V call is TRBV2, the J call TRBJ2-7; a weak D match, TRBD1 (5 bases). The germline gives CDR1 SNHLY, CDR2 FYNNEI. The CDR3 is 13 residues long. V was cut by 4 bases and J by 2 bases, with 9 bases left in between. The CDR3 bases are TGTGCCAGCAGTGTGGGGCCTACCTACGAGCAGTACTTC. It codes for CASSVGPTYEQYF.

This chain links TRBV7-9 with TRBJ2-3; a weak D match, TRBD1 (6 bases). Germline CDR1 is SEHNR and CDR2 is FQNEAQ (reference sequence). CDR3 length equals 15 residues. The germline V and J ends were trimmed by 7 bases and 0 bases, with 14 bases remaining between them. The CDR3 sequence is CASTPKGHSTDTQYF. The CDR3 DNA reads as TGTGCCAGCACCCCAAAGGGACACAGCACAGATACGCAGTATTTT.

J is TRBJ1-5 and V is TRBV24-1; D is unresolved. CDR1 is KGHDR and CDR2 is SFDVKD in the germline V gene. This CDR3 is 16 amino acids long. Trimming cost V 5 bases and J 6 bases, with 19 bases left between them. DNA of the CDR3: TGTGCCACCAGTGCCGCCCGGGTCGAGGGAGGTCAGCCCCAGCATTTT. Residues: CATSAARVEGGQPQHF.

The chain combines TRBV7-2 with TRBJ2-5; D unclear. V gave up 5 bases and J gave up 0 bases, with 10 bases separating them. CDR1 is SGHTA, CDR2 FQGNSA, per germline. This CDR3 region has 14 residues. The CDR3 DNA reads TGTGCCAGCAGCGCTGGGCAGTACCAAGAGACCCAGTACTTC. It encodes CASSAGQYQETQYF.

This clonotype was seen a single time. The chain links TRBV7-2 to TRBJ2-1; 7 bases are shared with TRBD1. Germline CDR1 is SGHTA and CDR2 is FQGNSA. Trimming at V came to 3 bases and at J to 13 bases, leaving 9 bases not matched to a gene. CDR3 length: 13 amino acids. The CDR3 is CASSFNRGEGQFF. The CDR3 DNA reads as TGTGCCAGCAGCTTTAACAGGGGAGAAGGTCAGTTCTTC.

Here the CDR3 DNA reads TGTGCCAGCAGCTATAGGGCCGAGACCCAGTACTTC. This translates into CASSYRAETQYF. This sequence joins TRBV7-9 and TRBJ2-5; D is unresolved. The germline gives CDR1 SEHNR, CDR2 FQNEAQ (reference sequence). The CDR3 runs to 12 residues. V was trimmed by 4 bases and J by 5 bases, leaving 8 bases between them.

This clonotype came up many times. V is TRBV27 and J is TRBJ2-1, with TRBD2 matching over 9 bases. Germline CDR1 reads MNHEY; CDR2 reads SMNVEV (reference sequence). The CDR3 length is 13 residues. The trim removed 2 bases at V and 9 bases at J, leaving 2 bases unmatched. CDR3 residues: CASSLKLAGEQFF. The CDR3 nucleotides read TGTGCCAGCAGTTTAAAACTAGCGGGTGAGCAGTTCTTC.

This clonotype has a handful of counts. This chain links TRBV7-8 with TRBJ1-1; the D is unclear. CDR3 length equals 15 residues. V lost 1 base to trimming and J lost 1 base, with 10 bases between them. The germline gives CDR1 SGHVS, CDR2 FQNEAQ. This CDR3 is CASSLVGPWNTEAFF. The CDR3 DNA follows: TGTGCCAGCAGCTTAGTAGGGCCATGGAACACTGAAGCTTTCTTT. The variable domain in full, with the rest retrieved from reference TRBV7-8 and TRBJ1-1, is GAGVSQSPRYKVAKRGQDVALRCDPISGHVSLFWYQQALGQGPEFLTYFQNEAQLDKSGLPSDRFFAERPEGSVSTLKIQRTQQEDSAVYLCASSLVGPWNTEAFFGQGTRLTVV.

This sequence joins TRBV24-1 and TRBJ2-1; TRBD1 or TRBD2 may be the D gene (6 bases each). Germline V gene lookup returns CDR1 KGHDR and CDR2 SFDVKD. The ends were cut back, 9 bases at V and 7 bases at J, with 18 bases in the middle. The CDR3 totals 14 residues. CDR3 sequence: CATGLGGTLNEQFF. For the CDR3, the DNA is TGTGCCACCGGGCTCGGGGGCACGCTTAATGAGCAGTTCTTC.

The V gene is TRBV5-4, the J gene TRBJ2-3; D not resolved. V was pared by 2 bases and J by 4 bases, with 5 bases between. Germline values: CDR1 SGHNT, CDR2 YYREEE (reference sequence). The CDR3 totals 12 residues. For the CDR3, the DNA is TGTGCCAGCAGCTTTATGGCAGATACGCAGTATTTT. Protein: CASSFMADTQYF.